This TCR beta chain is drawn from a study of blood T cells in healthy people across ages. Notes on the study in general: Significant beta diversity loss was already apparent by age approximately 37, declining roughly linearly. Comparison with aged donors showed that long-lived donors had more naive CD4+ cells and higher diversity.

This clonotype has just one count. Its antigen remains unknown. At one end, the junction sequence differs from germline, possibly due to a read error. PBMCs were isolated at a quantity of at least 6.5 million per sample. Next came a second PCR, run for about 7 to 11 cycles, which used a sample-barcoded 5' primer along with a J-beta primer mix. Through a template-switch adaptor with 12 random nucleotides, each cDNA molecule received a tag. TCRdb used MiXCR to reprocess the 5' RACE reads, holding one entry per CDR3 protein. The sample yields about 640,000 distinct CDR3 sequences, 45% to 65% seen once. This CDR3 is built from 14 residues. In germline, CDR1 is SGHKS, CDR2 YYEKEE (reference sequence).

Specimen: blood. This clonotype originated in a man in his 60s in good health. This chain joins TRBV5-5 and TRBJ2-7; TRBD1 aligns across 9 bases. CDR3 loop: CTSSAGTGSYEQYF. The CDR3 nucleotides are TGTACCAGCAGCGCCGGGACAGGGAGCTACGAGCAGTACTTC.